This TCR beta chain stems from a study of OX40 agonist ivuxolimab in advanced cancers. General study findings and limits: Dose levels from 0.1 to 3.0 mg/kg saw CD4+ and CD8+ blood T cells expand clonally by week 6.

Measured with immunoSEQ multiplex PCR; TCRdb has only the in-frame clones, and not every one. The table has over 40,000 clones, around 80% seen once. The V gene's germline CDR1 is LGHNA and CDR2 YSLEER. This CDR3 contains 15 residues. V lost 0 bases and J lost 1, with 9 bases in between. Turning to this clone: What it binds is not known.

The rearrangement links TRBV4-3 to TRBJ1-2; TRBD1 might be the D (6 bases). The sequence was collected from an adult with an advanced solid tumor such as melanoma, head and neck, liver or kidney cancer. Specimen: CD4+ or CD8+ T cells sorted from blood, collected in a trial of the OX40 agonist ivuxolimab. The CDR3 here is CASSQDRGHNYGYTF. In DNA form, the CDR3 reads TGCGCCAGCAGCCAAGATCGGGGACATAACTATGGCTACACCTTC.